These 24 T cell receptor beta chains share one sample of origin, sequenced in a study of radiotherapy plus CTLA-4 blockade in lung cancer. Generated by immunoSEQ multiplex PCR, the TCRdb table keeps only in-frame clones and is missing some. Found here are 60,000 to 70,000 clones, approximately 83% of them singletons; the top ten hold 4%. This material consisted of peripheral blood, taken from a patient treated with radiotherapy plus ipilimumab. The receptors were gathered from a human donor with non-small cell lung cancer who had a partial response to radiotherapy plus ipilimumab.

The chain carries TRBV6-1 and TRBJ1-2; the D gene is possibly TRBD1 (5 bases). There are 18 residues in the CDR3. With 0 bases removed from V and 2 bases from J, the gap between germline ends came to 19 bases. CDR1 and CDR2 from the germline V gene are MNHNS and SASEGT. This chain's CDR3 is CASSEALVGLAGNYGYTF. In DNA form, the CDR3 reads TGTGCCAGCAGTGAAGCGCTGGTTGGGCTGGCAGGGAACTATGGCTACACCTTC.

This clone has more than one count but fewer than ten. Here the CDR3 DNA reads TGTGCCAGCAGCCGGACAGGGCTCGAGCAGTACTTC. Its protein product is CASSRTGLEQYF. The V and J genes are TRBV6-9 and TRBJ2-7; 8 positions agree with TRBD1. V lost 6 bases to trimming and J lost 6 bases; unmatched junction nucleotides: 4. Germline CDR1 and CDR2: MNHGY and SVAAGI. CDR3 length: 12 amino acids.

The CDR3 DNA reads as TGTGCCAGCAGCTTGGGGGGGGTCTCGGCTAATGAAAAACTGTTTTTT. This encodes CASSLGGVSANEKLFF. The rearrangement joins TRBV5-4 to TRBJ1-4; D may be TRBD1 (5 bases). The V gene's germline CDR1 is SGHNT and CDR2 YYREEE (reference sequence). Trimming stripped 0 bases from V and 3 bases from J, with 12 bases between. The CDR3 is made up of 16 amino acids.

The V call is TRBV7-3, the J call TRBJ2-3; D is ambiguous. Germline values: CDR1 SGHTA, CDR2 FQGTGA. There are 15 residues in the CDR3. The V end was cut by 2 bases, the J end by 0 bases, with 9 bases between. This CDR3 reads CASSLGRTSTDTQYF. Written as DNA, the CDR3 is TGTGCCAGCAGCTTAGGGCGTACGAGCACAGATACGCAGTATTTT.

The rearrangement uses TRBV28 and TRBJ2-3, with 8 bases matching TRBD2. The CDR3 is made up of 14 amino acids. V shed 3 bases, J shed 7 bases, and the junction held 6 bases outside the gene matches. Germline V gives CDR1 MDHEN, CDR2 SYDVKM. The CDR3 loop reads CASSFSTSEHTQYF. The DNA for the CDR3 is TGTGCCAGCAGTTTCTCGACTAGCGAACATACGCAGTATTTT. Filled out from reference TRBV28 and TRBJ2-3, the complete variable domain reads DVKVTQSSRYLVKRTGEKVFLECVQDMDHENMFWYRQDPGLGLRLIYFSYDVKMKEKGDIPEGYSVSREKKERFSLILESASTNQTSMYLCASSFSTSEHTQYFGPGTRLTVL.

The rearrangement links TRBV27 to TRBJ2-1, with 7 bases identical to TRBD2. V lost 8 bases and J lost 5; bases outside the gene matches: 6. Looked up from germline, CDR1 is MNHEY and CDR2 is SMNVEV (reference sequence). This CDR3 has 13 residues. CDR3 nucleotide sequence: TGTGCCAGCGGTAGCGGGTTGGACAATGAGCAGTTCTTC. Residues: CASGSGLDNEQFF.

The chain recombines TRBV2 with TRBJ2-3; 9 bases align to TRBD2. With 8 bases clipped from V and 11 bases from J, the junction kept 17 bases outside the gene matches. The CDR3 loop spans 15 amino acids. CDR1 and CDR2 (germline): SNHLY, FYNNEI. CDR3 protein: CASAPRGAGGIGQYF. The CDR3 nucleotides read TGTGCCAGCGCCCCTAGGGGAGCGGGAGGTATCGGGCAGTATTTT.

The chain couples TRBV29-1 to TRBJ2-5; 9 nucleotides line up with TRBD1. After removal of 3 bases from V and 4 bases from J, the junction contained 6 bases not matched to a gene. This CDR3 is 14 amino acids long. CDR1 is SQVTM and CDR2 is ANQGSEA in the germline V gene. CDR3 bases: TGCAGCGTTGAGTACACAGGGGGCGGAGAGACCCAGTACTTC. Amino acid sequence: CSVEYTGGGETQYF.

The CDR3 loop reads CASSLYASGTYEQYF. In DNA, the CDR3 is TGCGCCAGCAGCTTGTACGCTAGCGGGACTTACGAGCAGTACTTC. V is TRBV5-1 and J is TRBJ2-5; TRBD2 agrees at 9 bases. The J call is uncertain, as TRBJ2-7 better fits the DNA end. The CDR3 is 15 residues long. Germline V gene sequence: CDR1 SGHRS, CDR2 YFSETQ.

V and J are TRBV15 and TRBJ2-1; a weak D match, TRBD2 (5 bases). The V end lost 1 base, the J end lost 0 bases, and 10 bases lay between the germline ends. The CDR3 spans 16 residues. Germline CDR1 and CDR2: LNHNV and YYDKDF (reference sequence). The CDR3 nucleotides read TGTGCCACCAGCAGAGGTCTGGGGAGCTCCTACAATGAGCAGTTCTTC. The encoded protein is CATSRGLGSSYNEQFF. The variable domain in full, with the rest retrieved from reference TRBV15 and TRBJ2-1, is DAMVIQNPRYQVTQFGKPVTLSCSQTLNHNVMYWYQQKSSQAPKLLFHYYDKDFNNEADTPDNFQSRRPNTSFCFLDIRSPGLGDTAMYLCATSRGLGSSYNEQFFGPGTRLTVL.

This clone has more than one count but fewer than ten. This chain links TRBV6-5 with TRBJ1-1; TRBD1 might be the D (6 bases). The CDR3 runs to 14 residues. Trimming left V 6 bases short and J 4 bases short, with 15 bases between. Germline V gene lookup returns CDR1 MNHEY and CDR2 SVGAGI. As DNA, the CDR3 is TGTGCCAGCAGGCCAAGCACGGACAGCACTGAAGCTTTCTTT. Translation gives CASRPSTDSTEAFF.

The chain carries TRBV19 and TRBJ2-1; 14 bases line up with TRBD2. The CDR3 is made up of 17 amino acids. V was pared by 5 bases and J by 3 bases, with 6 bases of the junction left unmatched. CDR1 LNHDA and CDR2 SQIVND come from the germline V gene (reference sequence). DNA of the CDR3: TGTGCCAGTAGTGCACCGGGACTAGCGGGAGTCTACAATGAGCAGTTCTTC. It encodes CASSAPGLAGVYNEQFF.

The rearrangement links TRBV7-7 to TRBJ2-1, with 7 bases fitting TRBD1. CDR1 is SSHAT, CDR2 FNYEAQ, per germline (reference sequence). Unmatched junction bases numbered 6, after V lost 5 bases and J lost 5 bases. This CDR3 region has 14 residues. CDR3 loop: CASSPQTGNNEQFF. The CDR3 DNA is TGTGCCAGCAGCCCCCAGACAGGGAACAATGAGCAGTTCTTC. The full variable domain, in which reference TRBV7-7 and TRBJ2-1 provide the parts outside the CDR3, is GAGVSQSPRYKVTKRGQDVTLRCDPISSHATLYWYQQALGQGPEFLTYFNYEAQPDKSGLPSDRFSAERPEGSISTLTIQRTEQRDSAMYRCASSPQTGNNEQFFGPGTRLTVL.

This chain links TRBV7-8 with TRBJ2-2, with TRBD1 as a possible D gene (6 bases). CDR3 length: 14 residues. Trimming removed 5 bases from V and 6 bases from J, with 13 bases in between. CDR1 is SGHVS and CDR2 is FQNEAQ in the germline V gene. The CDR3 sequence: CASSPGVLAGELFF. For the CDR3, the DNA is TGTGCCAGCAGCCCAGGGGTCCTGGCCGGGGAGCTGTTTTTT.

V is TRBV5-1 and J is TRBJ1-1; 8 nucleotides agree with TRBD1. The CDR3 has 14 amino acids. J was trimmed by 3 bases and V by 3 bases; bases with no gene match: 4. The germline V gene has CDR1 SGHRS and CDR2 YFSETQ. The CDR3 here is CASSSQGEDTEAFF. DNA of the CDR3: TGCGCCAGCAGCTCACAGGGGGAGGACACTGAAGCTTTCTTT.

This chain links TRBV10-2 with TRBJ1-2, with 7 bases fitting TRBD1. Germline V gives CDR1 WSHSY, CDR2 SAAADI. CDR3 length: 11 residues. Germline trimming cut 10 bases from V and 4 bases from J; bases unmatched to any gene: 3. CDR3 loop: CATRQGYGYTF. CDR3 nucleotides: TGCGCCACCCGACAGGGCTATGGCTACACCTTC.

V is TRBV10-3 and J is TRBJ2-3; D perhaps matches TRBD2 (6 bases). This CDR3 region has 11 residues. V was pared by 8 bases and J by 6 bases, with 9 bases between. Per the germline V gene, CDR1 is ENHRY and CDR2 is SYGVKD. The CDR3 loop is CAIGGLDTQYF. In nucleotides, the CDR3 is TGTGCCATCGGGGGGTTGGATACGCAGTATTTT.

V gene TRBV28 combines with J gene TRBJ1-1; 7 positions match TRBD1. The CDR3 extends over 14 amino acids. V was pared by 6 bases and J by 3 bases, with 7 bases of the junction left unmatched. Germline V lookup: CDR1 MDHEN, CDR2 SYDVKM. This chain's CDR3 is CASRETGMDTEAFF. The CDR3 DNA reads as TGTGCCAGCAGGGAGACAGGGATGGACACTGAAGCTTTCTTT. The full variable domain, with the rest looked up from reference TRBV28 and TRBJ1-1, is DVKVTQSSRYLVKRTGEKVFLECVQDMDHENMFWYRQDPGLGLRLIYFSYDVKMKEKGDIPEGYSVSREKKERFSLILESASTNQTSMYLCASRETGMDTEAFFGQGTRLTVV.

V is TRBV18 and J is TRBJ2-7, with a possible D match to TRBD1 (5 bases). V lost 2 bases to trimming and J lost 6 bases, with 11 bases between them. The germline V gene encodes CDR1 KGHSH and CDR2 LQKENI. The CDR3 consists of 13 residues. CDR3 amino acids: CASSPIGVGEQYF. As DNA, the CDR3 is TGTGCCAGCTCACCAATAGGGGTGGGCGAGCAGTACTTC.

The J gene is TRBJ2-3, the V gene TRBV7-8; possible D gene TRBD2, 5 bases. There are 14 residues in the CDR3. Germline values: CDR1 SGHVS, CDR2 FQNEAQ. V shed 0 bases and J shed 5 bases, with 9 bases lying between them. The CDR3 protein is CASSLAGEGDTQYF. Here the CDR3 DNA reads TGTGCCAGCAGCTTAGCGGGAGAGGGAGATACGCAGTATTTT.

The CDR3: CASSTHQQMNYEQFF. CDR3 DNA sequence: TGTGCCAGCAGCACGCATCAACAGATGAACTATGAGCAGTTCTTC. This chain links TRBV9 with TRBJ2-1; D remains ambiguous. CDR3 length equals 15 residues. V lost 4 bases and J lost 8, with 19 bases in between. CDR1 SGDLS and CDR2 YYNGEE come from the germline V gene.

The J gene is TRBJ1-1, the V gene TRBV18; D is perhaps TRBD1 (5 bases). Trimming removed 3 bases at V and 3 bases at J, with 14 bases between. Germline CDR1 reads KGHSH; CDR2 reads LQKENI. The CDR3 contains 15 residues. The CDR3: CASSPRRGADTEAFF. In nucleotides, the CDR3 is TGTGCCAGCTCACCGCGCCGTGGGGCGGACACTGAAGCTTTCTTT.

The chain employs TRBV18 and TRBJ2-1; the match to TRBD1 covers 9 bases. With V trimmed by 5 bases and J by 3 bases, 5 bases remained unmatched. CDR3 length: 15 amino acids. Germline V gives CDR1 KGHSH, CDR2 LQKENI. CDR3 coding DNA: TGTGCCAGCTCAGAACAGGGGGCATTCTACAATGAGCAGTTCTTC. Residues: CASSEQGAFYNEQFF.

The gene calls are TRBV28 and TRBJ1-2, with 8 positions matching TRBD1. Germline lookup yields CDR1 MDHEN and CDR2 SYDVKM. V shed 2 bases and J 4 bases; nucleotides not matched to a gene: 6. The CDR3 sequence is 15 residues long. CDR3 protein: CASSLGRGRSYGYTF. The CDR3 DNA sequence: TGTGCCAGCAGTTTAGGCAGGGGGCGAAGCTATGGCTACACCTTC.